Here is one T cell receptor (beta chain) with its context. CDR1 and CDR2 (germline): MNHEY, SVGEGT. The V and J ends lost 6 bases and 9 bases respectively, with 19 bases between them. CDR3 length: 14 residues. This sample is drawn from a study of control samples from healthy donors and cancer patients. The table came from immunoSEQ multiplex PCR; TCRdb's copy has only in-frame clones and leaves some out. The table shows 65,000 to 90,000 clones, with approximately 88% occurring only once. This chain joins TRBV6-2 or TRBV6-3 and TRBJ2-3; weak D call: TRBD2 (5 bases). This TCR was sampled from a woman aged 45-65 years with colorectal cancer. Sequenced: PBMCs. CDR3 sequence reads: CASSHSPSTGTQYF. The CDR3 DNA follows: TGTGCCAGCAGCCACAGCCCTTCCACGGGGACGCAGTATTTT.